One and the same sample provided the 23 T cell receptor beta chains below, sequenced in a study of T cell repertoires in cytomegalovirus infection. TCRdb called the reads again in MiXCR, with one record for every CDR3 protein. The top ten clones hold under 3.5% of a sample with around 740,000 distinct CDR3 sequences, 35% to 40% of them seen once. The sample consisted of PBMCs. These receptors came from a human donor in good health (CMV status not recorded). Some clones in this sample may be carry-over from other donors' samples.

This clonotype was recorded at least ten times. V gene TRBV12-3 or TRBV12-4 combines with J gene TRBJ2-7; D is ambiguous. This CDR3 comprises 11 residues. V lost 6 bases, J lost 4 bases, and 7 bases lay in between. The CDR3 bases are TGTGCCAGCAGCTCCGTTTACGAGCAGTACTTC. Translation gives CASSSVYEQYF.

This rearrangement joins TRBV7-9 to TRBJ2-7, with 9 bases aligning to TRBD1. The CDR3 is 18 residues long. Germline CDR1 reads SEHNR; CDR2 reads FQNEAQ (reference sequence). With V trimmed by 2 bases and J by 5 bases, 16 bases remained unmatched. The CDR3 DNA reads TGTGCCAGCAGCTTAAGCTCCCCAAGACAGGGGGGAAGGCACGAGCAGTACTTC. Translation: CASSLSSPRQGGRHEQYF.

This clonotype was recorded at least ten times. This chain uses TRBV19 with TRBJ2-7; unclear D gene. The CDR3 has 12 residues. Germline assignment: CDR1 LNHDA and CDR2 SQIVND (reference sequence). V lost 9 bases, J lost 0 bases, and 9 bases lay in between. CDR3 amino acids: CASSTNSYEQYF. CDR3 nucleotides: TGTGCCAGCAGCACCAACTCCTACGAGCAGTACTTC.

The sample holds a few counts of this clonotype. The chain links TRBV29-1 to TRBJ1-5, with D perhaps matching TRBD1 (5 bases). CDR1 is SQVTM and CDR2 is ANQGSEA in the germline V gene. V was shortened by 4 bases and J by 8 bases, with 18 bases between the two germline ends. CDR3 length: 14 amino acids. CDR3 in amino acids: CSVVVTGGSKPQHF. The DNA of the CDR3 is TGCAGCGTTGTGGTAACAGGCGGGTCGAAGCCCCAGCATTTT.

This clonotype was detected a few times. The chain is built from TRBV19 and TRBJ1-6; D uncertain. Germline V gene lookup returns CDR1 LNHDA and CDR2 SQIVND (reference sequence). Trimming left V 3 bases short and J 7 bases short, with 22 bases between. This CDR3 is 18 amino acids long. The CDR3 sequence: CASSISPTDSGRNSPLHF. The CDR3 nucleotides are TGTGCCAGTAGTATTAGCCCTACAGACTCGGGGAGGAATTCACCCCTCCACTTT.

The chain joins TRBV27 to TRBJ2-7, with D maybe TRBD1 (6 bases). Germline values: CDR1 MNHEY, CDR2 SMNVEV (reference sequence). V dropped 8 bases and J dropped 2 bases, with 16 bases sitting between them. The CDR3 has 14 amino acids. The CDR3 coding sequence is TGTGCCAGCCGTCAATCTACAGGGACCTACGAGCAGTACTTC. Translation: CASRQSTGTYEQYF.

This chain uses TRBV15 with TRBJ2-1, with D maybe TRBD2 (6 bases). CDR1 is LNHNV and CDR2 is YYDKDF in the germline V gene (reference sequence). V lost 1 base and J lost 5, with 12 bases in between. This CDR3 is built from 15 residues. The CDR3 reads CATSRGLGEDNEQFF. In DNA form, the CDR3 reads TGTGCCACCAGCAGAGGACTAGGGGAAGACAATGAGCAGTTCTTC.

The V gene is TRBV12-3 or TRBV12-4, the J gene TRBJ1-2, with D unclear. The CDR3 runs to 14 residues. Trimming took 7 bases from V and 5 from J, leaving 17 bases between them. The CDR3 spells CASNSGKPSYGYTF. CDR3 bases: TGTGCCAGCAACTCCGGGAAACCTAGTTATGGCTACACCTTC.

This clonotype was seen more than once but under ten times. This chain connects TRBV6-1 to TRBJ1-6; no definite D call. The V gene lost 6 bases and the J gene lost 7 bases, with 16 bases spanning the gap. The CDR3 loop spans 15 amino acids. Germline values: CDR1 MNHNS, CDR2 SASEGT. The CDR3 region is CASRREGGWNSPLHF. CDR3 bases: TGTGCCAGCAGAAGGGAAGGAGGTTGGAATTCACCCCTCCACTTT.

Many counts were recorded for this clonotype. This sequence joins TRBV7-2 and TRBJ2-1, with D possibly being TRBD2 (6 bases). The CDR3 totals 16 residues. CDR1 is SGHTA, CDR2 FQGNSA, per germline. The V gene lost 4 bases and the J gene lost 4 bases, with 17 bases spanning the gap. The chain's CDR3 is CASSSRTSSVYNEQFF. CDR3 in DNA: TGTGCCAGCAGCTCGAGAACTAGCTCCGTTTACAATGAGCAGTTCTTC.

This clonotype was recorded at least ten times. The chain uses TRBV6-5 and TRBJ1-2; D is ambiguous. Trimming stripped 0 bases from V and 0 bases from J, with 8 bases between. CDR1 MNHEY and CDR2 SVGAGI come from the germline V gene. The CDR3 sequence is 15 residues long. CDR3 nucleotide sequence: TGTGCCAGCAGTTACTCCACCGGAGCTAACTATGGCTACACCTTC. Its translation: CASSYSTGANYGYTF.

About this clonotype itself: A read error may produce the germline difference seen at one junction end. This chain uses TRBV5-1 with TRBJ2-5, with a tentative D call TRBD1 (5 bases). The CDR3 length is 14 residues. Germline V gene sequence: CDR1 SGHRS, CDR2 YFSETQ. CDR3 region: CASSFGHRQETQYF. CDR3 coding DNA: TGCGCCAGTAGCTTCGGACATCGCCAAGAGACCCAGTACTTC.

This clonotype showed up just a few times. The CDR3 DNA reads as TGTGCCAGCAGTCCCGGACGGTTTAATTCACCCCTCCACTTT. As protein: CASSPGRFNSPLHF. The V gene is TRBV28, the J gene TRBJ1-6; D not resolved. CDR1 is MDHEN, CDR2 SYDVKM, per germline. V lost 5 bases, J lost 6 bases, and 11 bases lay in between. This CDR3 comprises 14 residues.

Ten or more counts support this clonotype. V is TRBV20-1 and J is TRBJ2-7; the D call may be TRBD1 or TRBD2 (6 bases each). This CDR3 has 14 residues. Germline values: CDR1 DFQATT, CDR2 SNEGSKA (reference sequence). V was pared by 0 bases and J by 6 bases, with 15 bases between. The CDR3 DNA follows: TGCAGTGCTAGAGAGGGGGGCAATACGGTCGAGCAGTACTTC. It is translated as CSAREGGNTVEQYF.

The J gene is TRBJ1-6, the V gene TRBV19, with a possible D match to TRBD1 (6 bases). Trimming removed 4 bases from V and 9 bases from J, with 16 bases in between. Germline values: CDR1 LNHDA, CDR2 SQIVND (reference sequence). The CDR3 length is 15 residues. The chain's CDR3 is CASSTRQDSFSPLHF. The CDR3 bases are TGTGCCAGTAGTACGAGACAGGACTCTTTTTCACCCCTCCACTTT.

In its sample, this clonotype was seen many times. This CDR3 reads CASGDRVNTEAFF. The DNA of the CDR3 is TGTGCCAGCGGGGACAGGGTAAACACTGAAGCTTTCTTT. This rearrangement joins TRBV25-1 to TRBJ1-1, with TRBD1 matching over 9 bases. Germline values: CDR1 MGHDK, CDR2 SYGVNS. The V segment lost 8 bases and the J segment 2 bases; nucleotides outside the gene matches: 3. The CDR3 has 13 amino acids. Variable domain in full (rest from reference TRBV25-1 and TRBJ1-1): EADIYQTPRYLVIGTGKKITLECSQTMGHDKMYWYQQDPGMELHLIHYSYGVNSTEKGDLSSESTVSRIRTEHFPLTLESARPSHTSQYLCASGDRVNTEAFFGQGTRLTVV.

This clonotype was counted between two and nine times. The CDR3 bases are TGTGCCAGCAGTTTCGTGGGAAATACCTACGAGCAGTACTTC. Amino acids: CASSFVGNTYEQYF. The rearrangement uses TRBV28 and TRBJ2-7, with D hard to call. This CDR3 spans 14 amino acids. Germline V CDR1 and CDR2: MDHEN, SYDVKM. The V and J ends lost 3 bases and 2 bases respectively, with 11 bases between them.

The rearrangement uses TRBV12-3 or TRBV12-4 and TRBJ2-1; 8 positions match TRBD2. The junction had 7 bases not matched to a gene; V was cut back by 3 bases and J by 6 bases. The CDR3 sequence is 15 residues long. The CDR3 nucleotides read TGTGCCAGCAGTTTCTCTAGCGGGCGTACCAATGAGCAGTTCTTC. Amino acids: CASSFSSGRTNEQFF.

This chain joins TRBV11-2 and TRBJ1-1; no clear D gene. V lost 2 bases and J 5 bases, leaving 18 bases between the germline ends. The CDR3 extends over 16 amino acids. Germline assignment: CDR1 SGHAT and CDR2 FQNNGV. CDR3 DNA: TGTGCCAGCAGCTTAACTTTTGCGGGAGGGAAAACTGAAGCTTTCTTT. Protein sequence: CASSLTFAGGKTEAFF.

Ten or more counts support this clonotype. The V call is TRBV6-6, the J call TRBJ1-5, with D tentatively TRBD1 (6 bases). Trimming stripped 7 bases from V and 3 bases from J, with 13 bases between. This CDR3 region has 14 residues. CDR1 is MNHNY and CDR2 is SVGAGI in the germline V gene (reference sequence). CDR3 DNA: TGTGCCAGCATCCTACAGGGAAACAATCAGCCCCAGCATTTT. Amino acid sequence: CASILQGNNQPQHF.

The rearrangement joins TRBV19 to TRBJ1-2; D is possibly TRBD1 (6 bases). The length of the CDR3 is 16 residues. The germline CDR1 and CDR2 sequences are LNHDA and SQIVND (reference sequence). V lost 5 bases and J lost 2, with 18 bases in between. The CDR3 DNA reads TGTGCCAGTAGTCTTCCTTCCCAGGGGATCAACTATGGCTACACCTTC. This gives the protein CASSLPSQGINYGYTF.

This clonotype occurred a few times. The chain is built from TRBV11-2 and TRBJ1-2; tentative D call: TRBD1 (5 bases). Per germline, CDR1 SGHAT and CDR2 FQNNGV. V dropped 4 bases and J dropped 3 bases, with 15 bases sitting between them. The CDR3 has 15 amino acids. CDR3 DNA sequence: TGTGCCAGCAGCTACCTTTCGGGGGGGTACTATGGCTACACCTTC. Amino acids: CASSYLSGGYYGYTF.

The genes are TRBV14 and TRBJ2-3; 8 bases agree with TRBD1. Per germline, CDR1 SGHDN and CDR2 FVKESK. J gave up 7 bases and V 4 bases, and 13 bases lay outside the gene matches. The CDR3 length is 16 residues. CDR3 DNA sequence: TGTGCCAGCAGCCTTGACAGGGGAAGCCGTACCAATACGCAGTATTTT. This codes for CASSLDRGSRTNTQYF.